The present T cell receptor (beta chain) was sequenced within a study of radiotherapy plus CTLA-4 blockade in lung cancer. This clone was counted between two and nine times. TCRdb's copy holds only in-frame clones and misses some; the assay was immunoSEQ multiplex PCR. The table includes 89,000 or so clones, 82% detected once. The germline V gene has CDR1 SQVTM and CDR2 ANQGSEA. The CDR3 is 15 amino acids. V was pared by 4 bases and J by 3 bases, with 7 bases of the junction left unmatched. The receptor's source is a human donor with non-small cell lung cancer who had a partial response to radiotherapy plus ipilimumab. The chain joins TRBV29-1 to TRBJ2-3, with TRBD2 matching over 10 bases. Sequenced here: peripheral blood, sampled from a patient treated with radiotherapy plus ipilimumab. CDR3 sequence reads: CSVAPSGSQTDTQYF. The DNA of the CDR3 is TGCAGCGTTGCTCCTAGCGGGAGTCAGACAGATACGCAGTATTTT.